This TCR beta chain was found in a study of HIV-infected children after antiretroviral therapy interruption (dated by TCRdb to the late 2010s). Background on the whole study: Eight children, all with CD4+ count above 500 and viral load below 50 copies/ml, were included, of whom four were on planned treatment interruption and four were on continuous treatment. The interruption group had a median age of 9.5 years, and the continuous treatment group had a median age of roughly 8 years. Recorded exposure to EBV and CMV was present in most of the participating children. For the interruption arm, samples were taken at week 0, at week 12, at the end of interruption (week 24 or 48), and roughly 3 years after the study ended. Continuous-treatment samples were analyzed from corresponding weeks 0, 48 and 150. Alongside measurements of thymic output, TCR repertoires of children on planned treatment interruption were compared with TCR repertoires of children on continuous antiretroviral treatment.

Including cysteine and phenylalanine, the CDR3 has 16 amino acids. Left in the record is the CDR3 DNA by itself, 48 bases read in frame from the first base. Unmatched junction bases come to 1, with V trimmed by 0 bases and J by 1 base. CDR1 and CDR2 are read off the germline V gene as MNHEY and SVGAGI. Paper-wide results and their limitations: The small number of patients is a limitation of the study, so the data should be interpreted with caution. In the naive CD4+ repertoires of PTI patients, CDR3 sharing between time points dropped after the start of interruption, while many sequences were shared between the end of interruption and 3 years later. In a few patients, shared-triplet CDR3 clusters rose after interruption, but the overall increase reached significance only when one outlier patient was excluded.

Per the publication, the treatment or condition label means: PENTA 11 planned treatment interruption arm or continuous ART arm. The participants were children from the United Kingdom between 2 and 15 years old who had been on ART with at least three drugs for 24 weeks or longer. Cryopreserved PBMCs containing at least 5 million viable cells were needed, and four candidate patients were excluded because their viable PBMC yield was low. Memory CD8+ CD45RO+ CD45RA- T cells were FACS-sorted from thawed PBMCs on a FACSAria III cell sorter. After sorting, the cells were fixed and RNA was extracted first with the RNeasy FFPE kit and then with the RNeasy Micro kit. This clonotype was observed many times. The specificity of this receptor is unknown. Base quality data are lacking; no much larger clone is found one base away. The method behind the library was 3' RACE. To correct PCR amplification bias, TCR libraries were generated from RNA with a 3' RACE protocol that used unique molecular identifiers. As many as 12 amplicon libraries were pooled and then sequenced on an Illumina MiSeq using v2 2x250 paired-end chemistry. In the original analysis: Reads were processed with Decombinator for assignment of V and J genes and CDR3, and barcode-based correction of errors and PCR bias was applied. Before Gini coefficients were calculated with the R ineq package, the repertoires were subsampled to the same depth. GLIPH, Hamming distance and a shared triplet metric were used to assess CDR3 similarity. In-frame beta chains were kept once TCRdb had trimmed the public reads at Q25 with fastp and called clones with MiXCR. Rows matching on CDR3 protein sequence are summarized as one entry with the most common DNA and genes. The V and J calls and clone size are TCRdb's, not the authors'. The sample table lists more than 12,000 distinct CDR3 sequences, about 3.6% of them with a count of one. Of the sample, roughly 34% falls within the top ten clones.

This sequence was found in a pool of human donors with HIV. The V gene is TRBV6-5 and the J gene is TRBJ2-5; TRBD2 fits 11 bases in the junction. Sequenced material: CD45RO+ CD8+ T cells from PBMCs, pooled from several time points, taken from a donor given antiretroviral therapy, either interrupted or continuous. According to the study, the label for this sample's cell subset or site signals: memory CD8+ CD45RO+ CD45RA- T cells. This receptor carries the CDR3 CASSYSGTSGQETQYF. In nucleotide form, the sequence is TGTGCCAGCAGTTACTCCGGGACTAGCGGCCAAGAGACCCAGTACTTC.